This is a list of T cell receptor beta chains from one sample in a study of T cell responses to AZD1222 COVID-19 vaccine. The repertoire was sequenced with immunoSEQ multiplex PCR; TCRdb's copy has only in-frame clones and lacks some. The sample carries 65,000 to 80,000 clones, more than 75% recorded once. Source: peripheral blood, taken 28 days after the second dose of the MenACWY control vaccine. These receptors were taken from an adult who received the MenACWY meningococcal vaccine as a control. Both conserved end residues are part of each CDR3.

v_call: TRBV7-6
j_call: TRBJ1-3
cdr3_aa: CASSLQLGNTIYF

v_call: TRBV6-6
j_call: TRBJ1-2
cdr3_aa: CASSYDDRGTGGYTF

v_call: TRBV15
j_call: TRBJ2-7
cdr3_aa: CATSRTVSEQYF

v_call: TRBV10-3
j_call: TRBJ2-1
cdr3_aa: CASRNSETSGAQFF

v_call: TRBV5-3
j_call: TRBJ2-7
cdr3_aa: CAGQGDLGGYEQYF

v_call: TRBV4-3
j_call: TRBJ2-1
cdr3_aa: CASSQTSGSGYNEQFF

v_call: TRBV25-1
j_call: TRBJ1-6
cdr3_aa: CASRGPEDSPLHF

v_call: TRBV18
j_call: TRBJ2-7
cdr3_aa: CASSPNRTGVIKEQYF

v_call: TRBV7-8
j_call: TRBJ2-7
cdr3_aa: CASSYDDSPPYEQYF

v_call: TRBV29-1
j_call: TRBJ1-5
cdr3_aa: CSVEQGAGQPQHF

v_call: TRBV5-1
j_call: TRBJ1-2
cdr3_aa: CASSSTGGSNYGYTF

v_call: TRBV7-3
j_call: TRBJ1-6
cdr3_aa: CASSASGDGSYNSPLHF

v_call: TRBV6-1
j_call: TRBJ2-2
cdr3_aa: CASSEKDRGHTGELFF

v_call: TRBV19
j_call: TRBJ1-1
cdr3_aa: CASRDGQGGTTEAFF

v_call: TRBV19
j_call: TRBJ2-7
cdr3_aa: CASSNRYEQYF